This T cell receptor beta chain was sequenced in a study of cytomegalovirus exposure and HLA in healthy donors. The study's findings and limits: HLA allele associations emerged for fewer than 20,000 TCR beta sequences in a later analysis, at 0.05 false discovery rate.

The germline V gene encodes CDR1 SGHRS and CDR2 YFSETQ. V dropped 0 bases and J dropped 0 bases, with 7 bases sitting between them. CDR3 length: 15 residues. This clone was observed a few times. Antigen specificity is unknown. A multiplex PCR was run with 60 Vbeta primers and 13 Jbeta primers. The assay was immunoSEQ multiplex PCR, and TCRdb's table has in-frame clones only and misses some. The sample includes over 250,000 clones, approximately 90% of them seen just once. The sequence came from a man aged 35-49 years in good health and CMV-seropositive. The sample was PBMCs. The chain has TRBV5-1 and TRBJ2-1, with D perhaps TRBD1 (5 bases). Here the CDR3 DNA reads TGCGCCAGCAGCTTGGGACAGAGCTCCTACAATGAGCAGTTCTTC. Encoded protein: CASSLGQSSYNEQFF.